The clone carrying this TCR beta chain was counted at least ten times. Antigen unknown. V lost 4 bases to trimming and J lost 1 base, with 7 bases between them. Germline CDR1 SNHLY, CDR2 FYNNEI. This CDR3 contains 13 residues. The sample originates from a study of regulatory T cells in long-lasting Graves disease. The time point: newly diagnosed GD, antithyroid drugs for less than 3 months. PBMC-derived RNA was used for the TCR library. The patients were enrolled through endocrinology in Xi'an, China. With iRepertoire HTBI primers and Arm-PCR of CDR3 regions, TCR beta libraries were built. From the multiplex PCR reads, TCRdb called clonotypes with MiXCR, one entry per CDR3 protein. The table lists a few hundred thousand distinct CDR3 sequences, around 19% of them singletons. Study-wide results and limits: Patients with persistent Graves' had lower TCR diversity than newly diagnosed patients.

These sequences were also reported in another study, on T cells in Graves' hyperthyroidism and ophthalmopathy.

This sequence originates from a woman between 25 and 40 years old with Graves disease. The rearrangement links TRBV2 to TRBJ1-1; D remains unclear. The input for sequencing was peripheral blood mononuclear cells (PBMCs), taken at new diagnosis, from a patient treated with antithyroid drugs. This chain's CDR3 is CASSAIQNTEAFF. Here the CDR3 DNA reads TGTGCCAGCAGTGCGATACAGAACACTGAAGCTTTCTTT.